Given below is one T cell receptor (beta chain) in context. This entry belongs to a study of T-cell reconstitution after alpha-beta-depleted transplantation in children. Unique molecular identifiers were incorporated during preparation of the TCRbeta library. TCRdb called the PCR reads again in MiXCR, with one record for every CDR3 protein. Of a few hundred thousand distinct CDR3 sequences listed, approximately 20% were seen once; the top ten hold over 3%. Germline loops: CDR1 DFQATT, CDR2 SNEGSKA (reference sequence). Trimming took 0 bases from V and 5 from J, leaving 8 bases between them. The CDR3 consists of 13 residues.

This receptor was identified in a human donor who donated a stem cell graft to a child with acute lymphoblastic leukemia. The source material was PBMCs from the stem cell graft donor, sampled from the stem cell graft. The rearrangement links TRBV20-1 to TRBJ1-5; D is possibly TRBD1 (5 bases). This CDR3 is CSARDGGDQPQHF. In DNA, the CDR3 is TGCAGTGCTAGAGATGGAGGGGATCAGCCCCAGCATTTT.